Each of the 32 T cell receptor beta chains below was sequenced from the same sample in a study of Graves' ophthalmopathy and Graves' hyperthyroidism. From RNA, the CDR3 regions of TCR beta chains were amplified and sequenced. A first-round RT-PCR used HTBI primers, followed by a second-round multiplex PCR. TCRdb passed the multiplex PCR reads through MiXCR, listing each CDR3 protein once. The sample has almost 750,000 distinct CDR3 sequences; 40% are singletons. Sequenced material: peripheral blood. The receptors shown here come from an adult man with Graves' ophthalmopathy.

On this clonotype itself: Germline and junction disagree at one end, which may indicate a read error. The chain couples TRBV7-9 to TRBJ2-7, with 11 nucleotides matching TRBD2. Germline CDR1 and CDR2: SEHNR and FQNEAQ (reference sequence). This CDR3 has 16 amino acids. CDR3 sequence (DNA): TGCGCCAGCAGCTTGGTTTTAGCGGGAGGGCCTGACGAGCAGTACTTC. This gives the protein CASSLVLAGGPDEQYF. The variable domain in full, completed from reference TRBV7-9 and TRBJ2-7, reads DTGVSQNPRHKITKRGQNVTFRCDPISEHNRLYWYRQTLGQGPEFLTYFQNEAQLEKSRLLSDRFSAERPKGSFSTLEIQRTEQGDSAMYLCASSLVLAGGPDEQYFGPGTRLTVT.

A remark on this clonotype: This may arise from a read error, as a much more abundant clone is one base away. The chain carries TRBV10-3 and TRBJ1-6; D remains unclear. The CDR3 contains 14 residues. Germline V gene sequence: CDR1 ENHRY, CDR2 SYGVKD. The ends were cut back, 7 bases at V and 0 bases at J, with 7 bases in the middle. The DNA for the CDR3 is TGTGCCATCACTCCCAGCTCCTATAATTCACCCCTCCACTTT. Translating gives CAITPSSYNSPLHF.

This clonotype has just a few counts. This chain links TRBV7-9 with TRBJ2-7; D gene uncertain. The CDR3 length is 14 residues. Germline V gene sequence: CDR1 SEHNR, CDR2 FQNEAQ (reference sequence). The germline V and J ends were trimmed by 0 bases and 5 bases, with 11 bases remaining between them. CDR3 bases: TGTGCCAGCAGCTTAGCCATCTTCGAAAACGAGCAGTACTTC. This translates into CASSLAIFENEQYF.

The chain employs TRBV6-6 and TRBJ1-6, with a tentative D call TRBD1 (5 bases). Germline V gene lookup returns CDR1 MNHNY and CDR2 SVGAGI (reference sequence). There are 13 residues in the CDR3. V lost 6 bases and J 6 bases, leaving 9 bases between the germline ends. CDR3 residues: CASRRGSNSPLHF. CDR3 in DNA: TGTGCCAGCAGGAGGGGTAGTAATTCACCCCTCCACTTT.

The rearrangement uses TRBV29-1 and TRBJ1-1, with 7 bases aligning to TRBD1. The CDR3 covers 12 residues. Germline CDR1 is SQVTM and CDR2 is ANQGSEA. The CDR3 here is CSATAGGTEAFF. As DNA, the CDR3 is TGCAGTGCTACGGCAGGGGGCACTGAAGCTTTCTTT.

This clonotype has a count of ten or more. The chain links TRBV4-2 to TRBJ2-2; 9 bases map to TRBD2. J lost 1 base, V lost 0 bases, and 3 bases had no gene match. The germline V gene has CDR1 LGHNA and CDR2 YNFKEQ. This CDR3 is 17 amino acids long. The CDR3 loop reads CASSQEAGGRNTGELFF. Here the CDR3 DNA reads TGTGCCAGCAGCCAAGAAGCGGGGGGCCGGAACACCGGGGAGCTGTTTTTT.

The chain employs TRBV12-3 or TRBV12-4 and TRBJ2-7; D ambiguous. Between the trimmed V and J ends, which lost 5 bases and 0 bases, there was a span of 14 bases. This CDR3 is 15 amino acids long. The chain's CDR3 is CASSPRIDYSYEQYF. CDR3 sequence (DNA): TGTGCCAGCAGTCCCCGAATAGATTACTCCTACGAGCAGTACTTC.

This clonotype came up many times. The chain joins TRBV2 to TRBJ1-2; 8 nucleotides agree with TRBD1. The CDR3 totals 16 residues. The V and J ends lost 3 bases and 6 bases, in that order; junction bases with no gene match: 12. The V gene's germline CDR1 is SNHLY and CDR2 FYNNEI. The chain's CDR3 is CASSDPSSGGEDGYTF. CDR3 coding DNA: TGTGCCAGCAGTGATCCCTCGTCAGGGGGCGAGGATGGCTACACCTTC.

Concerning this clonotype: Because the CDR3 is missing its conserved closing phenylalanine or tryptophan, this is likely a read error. The DNA for the CDR3 is TGTGCCAGTAGTCCGGGACAGCATTCT. This gives the protein CASSPGQHS. The V and J genes are TRBV19 and TRBJ1-5; D call uncertain. V lost 5 bases and J lost 13, with 6 bases in between. Germline V gives CDR1 LNHDA, CDR2 SQIVND (reference sequence). CDR3 length: 9 residues.

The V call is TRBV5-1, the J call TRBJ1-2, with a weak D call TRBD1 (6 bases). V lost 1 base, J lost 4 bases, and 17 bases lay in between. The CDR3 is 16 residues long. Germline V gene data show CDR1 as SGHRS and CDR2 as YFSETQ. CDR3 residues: CASSLRGGITFYGYTF. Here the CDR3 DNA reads TGCGCCAGCAGCTTGAGGGGGGGAATAACGTTCTATGGCTACACCTTC.

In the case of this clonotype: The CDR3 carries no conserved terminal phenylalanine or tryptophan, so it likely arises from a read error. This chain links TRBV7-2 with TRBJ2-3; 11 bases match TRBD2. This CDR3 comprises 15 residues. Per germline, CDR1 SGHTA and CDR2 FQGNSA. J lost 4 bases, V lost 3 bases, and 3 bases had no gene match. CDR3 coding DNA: TGTGCCAGCAGCTTGACTAGCGGGGAGTCAGATACGCAGTATTGT. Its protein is CASSLTSGESDTQYC.

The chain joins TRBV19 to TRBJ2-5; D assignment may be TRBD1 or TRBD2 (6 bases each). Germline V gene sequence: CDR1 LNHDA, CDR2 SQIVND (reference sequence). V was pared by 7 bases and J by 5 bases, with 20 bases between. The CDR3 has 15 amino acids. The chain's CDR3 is CASTPTRGPGETQYF. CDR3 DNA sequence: TGTGCCAGTACCCCCACCCGGGGGCCAGGGGAGACCCAGTACTTC.

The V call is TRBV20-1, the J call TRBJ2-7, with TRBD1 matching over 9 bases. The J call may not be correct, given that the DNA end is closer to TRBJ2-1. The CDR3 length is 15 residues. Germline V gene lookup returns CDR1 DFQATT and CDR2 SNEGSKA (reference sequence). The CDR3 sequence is CSVTGTGSSYNEQFF. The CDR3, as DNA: TGCAGTGTTACCGGGACAGGGAGTTCCTACAATGAGCAGTTCTTC.

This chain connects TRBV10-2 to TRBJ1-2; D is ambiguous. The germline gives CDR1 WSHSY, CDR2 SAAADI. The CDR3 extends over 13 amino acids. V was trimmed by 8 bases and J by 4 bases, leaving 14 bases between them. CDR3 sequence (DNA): TGCGCCAGCGTAGGTGGCCAAGCCTATGGCTACACCTTC. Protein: CASVGGQAYGYTF.

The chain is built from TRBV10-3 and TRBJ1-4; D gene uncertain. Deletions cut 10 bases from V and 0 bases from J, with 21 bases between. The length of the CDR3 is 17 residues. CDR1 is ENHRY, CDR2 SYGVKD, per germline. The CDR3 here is CASASREPQTTNEKLFF. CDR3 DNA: TGTGCCAGCGCTTCCCGGGAGCCACAGACAACTAATGAAAAACTGTTTTTT.

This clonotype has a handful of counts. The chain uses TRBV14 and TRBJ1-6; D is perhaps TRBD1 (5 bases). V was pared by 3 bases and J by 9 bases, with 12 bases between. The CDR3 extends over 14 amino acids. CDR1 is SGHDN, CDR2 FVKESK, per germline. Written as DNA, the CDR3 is TGTGCCAGCAGCCAGACAGTATCTTTTTCACCCCTCCACTTT. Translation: CASSQTVSFSPLHF.

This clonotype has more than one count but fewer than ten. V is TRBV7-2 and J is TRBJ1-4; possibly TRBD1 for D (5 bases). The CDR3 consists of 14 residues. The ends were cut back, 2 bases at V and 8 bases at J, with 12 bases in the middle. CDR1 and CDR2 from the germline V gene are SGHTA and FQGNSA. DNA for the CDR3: TGTGCCAGCAGCTTATCGAGGGGCAGCGAAAAACTGTTTTTT. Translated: CASSLSRGSEKLFF.

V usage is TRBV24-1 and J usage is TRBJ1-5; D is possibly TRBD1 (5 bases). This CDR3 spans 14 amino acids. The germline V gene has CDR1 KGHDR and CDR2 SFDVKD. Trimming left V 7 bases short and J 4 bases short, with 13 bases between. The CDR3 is CATSLEGRNQPQHF. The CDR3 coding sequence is TGTGCCACCAGCTTGGAGGGACGGAATCAGCCCCAGCATTTT.

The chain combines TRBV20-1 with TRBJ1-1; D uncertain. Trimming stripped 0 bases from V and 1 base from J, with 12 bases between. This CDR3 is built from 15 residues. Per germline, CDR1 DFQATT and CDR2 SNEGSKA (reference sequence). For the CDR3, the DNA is TGCAGTGCTAGAGATTGGGCACGGGGGAACACTGAAGCTTTCTTT. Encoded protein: CSARDWARGNTEAFF.

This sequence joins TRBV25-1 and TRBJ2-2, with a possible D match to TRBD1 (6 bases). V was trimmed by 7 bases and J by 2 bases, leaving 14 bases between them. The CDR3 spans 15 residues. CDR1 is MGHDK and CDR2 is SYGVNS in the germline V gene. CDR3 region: CASNAAGANTGELFF. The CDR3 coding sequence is TGTGCCAGCAATGCGGCAGGGGCCAACACCGGGGAGCTGTTTTTT.

CDR3 coding DNA: TGTGCCAGCAGCTATGACCGCACAAGGGGTCAAGAGACCCAGTACTTC. This gives the protein CASSYDRTRGQETQYF. The chain combines TRBV11-2 with TRBJ2-5; perhaps TRBD1 as D (5 bases). The germline V gene encodes CDR1 SGHAT and CDR2 FQNNGV. Trimming removed 4 bases at V and 2 bases at J, with 17 bases between. This CDR3 has 16 residues.

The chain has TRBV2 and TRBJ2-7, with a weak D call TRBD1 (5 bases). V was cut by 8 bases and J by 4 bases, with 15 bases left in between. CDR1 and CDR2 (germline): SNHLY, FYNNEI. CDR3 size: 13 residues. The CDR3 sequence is CASVDGRDYEQYF. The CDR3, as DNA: TGTGCCAGCGTTGATGGCAGGGATTACGAGCAGTACTTC.

The CDR3: CASSARGPTETQYF. DNA of the CDR3: TGTGCCAGCAGTGCACGTGGACCGACTGAGACCCAGTACTTC. The V gene is TRBV2, the J gene TRBJ2-5; D uncertain. The CDR3 has 14 amino acids. V was clipped by 4 bases and J by 5 bases, with 14 bases between them. Germline CDR1 is SNHLY and CDR2 is FYNNEI.

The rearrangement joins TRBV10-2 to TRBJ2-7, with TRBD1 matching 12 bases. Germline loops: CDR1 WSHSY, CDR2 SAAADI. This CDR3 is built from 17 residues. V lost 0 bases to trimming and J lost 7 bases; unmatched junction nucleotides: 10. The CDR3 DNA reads TGCGCCAGCAGTGAGTCGAGTCCGGGACAGGGGGCGTATGAGCAGTACTTC. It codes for CASSESSPGQGAYEQYF.

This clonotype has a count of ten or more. CDR3 residues: CASKGETQYF. CDR3 DNA sequence: TGTGCCAGTAAGGGAGAGACCCAGTACTTC. The chain uses TRBV19 and TRBJ2-5; no definite D call. The germline CDR1 and CDR2 sequences are LNHDA and SQIVND (reference sequence). Trimming took 7 bases from V and 4 from J, leaving 4 bases between them. The CDR3 totals 10 residues.

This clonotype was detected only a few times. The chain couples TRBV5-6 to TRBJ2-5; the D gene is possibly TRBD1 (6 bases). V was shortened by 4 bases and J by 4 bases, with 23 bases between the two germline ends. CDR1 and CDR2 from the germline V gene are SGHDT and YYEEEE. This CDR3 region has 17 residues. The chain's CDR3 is CASSATGTPKLGETQYF. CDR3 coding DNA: TGTGCCAGCAGCGCAACCGGGACACCGAAACTGGGAGAGACCCAGTACTTC.

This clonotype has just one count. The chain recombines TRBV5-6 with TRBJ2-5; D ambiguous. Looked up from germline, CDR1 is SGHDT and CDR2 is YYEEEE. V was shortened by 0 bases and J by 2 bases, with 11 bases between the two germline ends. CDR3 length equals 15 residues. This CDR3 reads CASSLEVAVQETQYF. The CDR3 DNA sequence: TGTGCCAGCAGCTTGGAGGTGGCAGTGCAAGAGACCCAGTACTTC. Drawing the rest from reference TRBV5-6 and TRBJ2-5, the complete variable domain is DAGVTQSPTHLIKTRGQQVTLRCSPKSGHDTVSWYQQALGQGPQFIFQYYEEEERQRGNFPDRFSGHQFPNYSSELNVNALLLGDSALYLCASSLEVAVQETQYFGPGTRLLVL.

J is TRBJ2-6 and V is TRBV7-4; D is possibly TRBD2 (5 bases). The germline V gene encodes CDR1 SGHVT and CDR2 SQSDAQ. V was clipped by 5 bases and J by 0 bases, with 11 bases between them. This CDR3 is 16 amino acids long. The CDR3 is CASSPDGLSGANVLTF. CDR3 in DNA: TGTGCCAGCAGCCCGGACGGACTCTCTGGGGCCAACGTCCTGACTTTC.

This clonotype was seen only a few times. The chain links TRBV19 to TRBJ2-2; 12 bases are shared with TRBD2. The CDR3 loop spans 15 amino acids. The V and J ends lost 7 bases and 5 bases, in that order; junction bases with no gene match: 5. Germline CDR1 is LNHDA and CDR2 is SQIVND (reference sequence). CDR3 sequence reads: CASTASGRDTGELFF. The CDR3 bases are TGTGCCAGTACCGCTAGCGGGAGGGATACCGGGGAGCTGTTTTTT.

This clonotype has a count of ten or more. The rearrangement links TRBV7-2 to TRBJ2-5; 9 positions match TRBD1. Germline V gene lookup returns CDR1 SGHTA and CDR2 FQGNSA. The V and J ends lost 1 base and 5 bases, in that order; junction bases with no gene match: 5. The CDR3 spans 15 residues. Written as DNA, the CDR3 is TGTGCCAGCAGCTTAGTTACGACAGGGGGGGAGACCCAGTACTTC. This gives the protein CASSLVTTGGETQYF.

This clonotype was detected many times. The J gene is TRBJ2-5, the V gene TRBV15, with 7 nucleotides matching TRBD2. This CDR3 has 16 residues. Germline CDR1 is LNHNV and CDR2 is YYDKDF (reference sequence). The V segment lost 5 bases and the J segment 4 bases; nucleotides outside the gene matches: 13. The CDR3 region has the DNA TGTGCCACCAGCCTCGCGCTGCGGGGGACCCCAGAGACCCAGTACTTC. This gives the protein CATSLALRGTPETQYF.

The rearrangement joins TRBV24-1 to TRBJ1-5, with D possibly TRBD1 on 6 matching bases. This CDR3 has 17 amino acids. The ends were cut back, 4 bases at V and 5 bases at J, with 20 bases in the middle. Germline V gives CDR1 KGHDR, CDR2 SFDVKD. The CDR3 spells CATSDPGTTRRDQPQHF. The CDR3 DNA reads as TGTGCCACCAGTGACCCAGGGACAACTCGCCGGGATCAGCCCCAGCATTTT.